The clone carrying this TCR beta chain was found once. Its antigen is unidentified. This specimen belongs to a study of T cell responses to AZD1222 COVID-19 vaccine. The germline V gene has CDR1 SGHRS and CDR2 YFSETQ. The CDR3 sequence is 16 residues long. V was clipped by 1 base and J by 8 bases, with 18 bases between them. General study findings and limits: Of the AZD1222 recipients, only six or seven were seropositive at baseline. Repertoires were collected only later (after the peak T cell response had occurred). As reported, nearly half of all spike-specific TCRs target variant regions that are unmutated.

Data came from immunoSEQ multiplex PCR; TCRdb stores just in-frame clones and leaves some out. This sample has 95,000 to 110,000 clones, with less than 95% found just once. The V and J genes are TRBV5-1 and TRBJ2-2; tentative D call: TRBD2 (5 bases). This clonotype originated in an adult in good health. This material consisted of peripheral blood, taken on day 0 of AZD1222 vaccination. This CDR3 is CASSLSSPTLGGELFF. The CDR3 coding sequence is TGCGCCAGCAGCTTGTCTAGCCCAACTCTAGGGGGGGAGCTGTTTTTT.